This entry features one T cell receptor (beta chain) sequence. Original methodology: Amplification of reference gene primers was used by the study to estimate nucleated cell counts. Sequencing used immunoSEQ multiplex PCR; TCRdb keeps in-frame clones, though not all of them. V, J and clone size derive from that table, while D and trimming were established from the DNA sequence. The table records 150,000 to 180,000 clones, about 89% of them present only once. The sample comes from a study of blood T cell repertoires in COVID-19. Overall study: The United States, Italy and Spain provided the acute and convalescent COVID-19 samples.

V shed 6 bases, J shed 12 bases, and the junction held 15 bases outside the gene matches. CDR1 and CDR2 from the germline V gene are MDHEN and SYDVKM. The CDR3 is 14 residues long. The sequence was obtained from a man aged 50-59 years with acute or convalescent COVID-19. Sequenced sample: peripheral blood. The chain uses TRBV28 and TRBJ1-2; 8 bases line up with TRBD1. The DNA of the CDR3 is TGTGCCAGCAGCTACTCAGGACAGGGAAGTAAGGACACCTTC. Protein sequence: CASSYSGQGSKDTF.